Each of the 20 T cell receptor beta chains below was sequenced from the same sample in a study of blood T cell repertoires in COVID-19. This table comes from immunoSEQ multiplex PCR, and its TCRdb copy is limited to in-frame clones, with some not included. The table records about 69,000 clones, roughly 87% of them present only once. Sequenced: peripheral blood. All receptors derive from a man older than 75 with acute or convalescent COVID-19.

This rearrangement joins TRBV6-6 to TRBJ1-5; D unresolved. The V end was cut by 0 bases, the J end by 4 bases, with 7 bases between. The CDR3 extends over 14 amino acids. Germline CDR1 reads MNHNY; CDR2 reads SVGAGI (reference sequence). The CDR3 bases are TGTGCCAGCAGTTACTCGGGAGGGAATCAGCCCCAGCATTTT. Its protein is CASSYSGGNQPQHF.

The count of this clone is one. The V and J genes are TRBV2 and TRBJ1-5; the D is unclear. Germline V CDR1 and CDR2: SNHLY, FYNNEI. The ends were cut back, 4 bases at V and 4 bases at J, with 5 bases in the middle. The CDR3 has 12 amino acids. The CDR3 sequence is CASSVQNQPQHF. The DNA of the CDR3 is TGTGCCAGCAGTGTACAAAATCAGCCCCAGCATTTT.

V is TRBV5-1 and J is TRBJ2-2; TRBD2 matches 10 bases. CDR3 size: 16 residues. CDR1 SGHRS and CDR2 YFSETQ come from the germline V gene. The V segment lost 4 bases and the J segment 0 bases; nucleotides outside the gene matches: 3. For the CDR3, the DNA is TGCGCCAGCAGCGCACTAGCGGGGACGAACACCGGGGAGCTGTTTTTT. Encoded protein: CASSALAGTNTGELFF.

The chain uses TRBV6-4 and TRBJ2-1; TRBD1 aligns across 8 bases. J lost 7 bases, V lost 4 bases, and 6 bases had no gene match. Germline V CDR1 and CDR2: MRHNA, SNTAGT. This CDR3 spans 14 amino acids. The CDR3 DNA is TGTGCCAGCAGTGGGACAGGGAAGGTGAATGAGCAGTTCTTC. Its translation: CASSGTGKVNEQFF.

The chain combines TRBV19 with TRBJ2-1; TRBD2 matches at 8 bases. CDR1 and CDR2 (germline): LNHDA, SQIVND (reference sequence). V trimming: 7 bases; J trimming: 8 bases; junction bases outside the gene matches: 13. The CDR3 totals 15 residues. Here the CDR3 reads CASTQNGRAVDEQFF. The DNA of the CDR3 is TGTGCCAGTACCCAAAACGGGAGGGCTGTCGATGAGCAGTTCTTC.

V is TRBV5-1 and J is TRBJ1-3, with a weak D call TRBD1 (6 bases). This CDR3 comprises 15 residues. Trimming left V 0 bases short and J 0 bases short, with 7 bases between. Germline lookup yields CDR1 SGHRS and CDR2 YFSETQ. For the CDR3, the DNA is TGCGCCAGCAGCTTGGGCAGGGGCTCTGGAAACACCATATATTTT. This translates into CASSLGRGSGNTIYF.

The CDR3 DNA reads as TGTGCCAGCAGCCCCCGAGCGACTTGGTGGGATGAGCAGTTCTTC. It translates to CASSPRATWWDEQFF. The chain has TRBV11-3 and TRBJ2-1, with D uncertain. Germline assignment: CDR1 SGHNT and CDR2 YENEEA. V was trimmed by 5 bases and J by 8 bases, leaving 19 bases between them. This CDR3 spans 15 amino acids. Together with reference TRBV11-3 and TRBJ2-1, the CDR3 gives the full variable domain: EAGVVQSPRYKIIEKKQPVAFWCNPISGHNTLYWYLQNLGQGPELLIRYENEEAVDDSQLPKDRFSAERLKGVDSTLKIQPAELGDSAVYLCASSPRATWWDEQFFGPGTRLTVL.

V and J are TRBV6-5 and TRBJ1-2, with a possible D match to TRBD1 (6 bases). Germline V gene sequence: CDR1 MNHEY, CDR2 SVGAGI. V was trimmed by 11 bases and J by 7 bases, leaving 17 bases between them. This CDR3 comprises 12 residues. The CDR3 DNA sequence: TGTGCCGGTGAGGGGGGGCACGCTGGCTACACCTTC. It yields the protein CAGEGGHAGYTF.

This CDR3 reads CASNYYGTQYF. The DNA for the CDR3 is TGTGCCAGTAACTATTACGGGACCCAGTACTTC. This chain connects TRBV19 to TRBJ2-5; D ambiguous. Germline lookup yields CDR1 LNHDA and CDR2 SQIVND (reference sequence). The CDR3 is 11 residues long. Trimming removed 7 bases from V and 7 bases from J, with 10 bases in between.

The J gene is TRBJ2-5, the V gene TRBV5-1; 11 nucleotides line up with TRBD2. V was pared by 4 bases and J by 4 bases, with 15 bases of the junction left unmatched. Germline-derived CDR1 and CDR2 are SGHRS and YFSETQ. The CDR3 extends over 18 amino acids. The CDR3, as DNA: TGCGCCAGCAGCCCGGGCGGACTAGCGGGCGGGGGAGGAGAGACCCAGTACTTC. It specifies CASSPGGLAGGGGETQYF.

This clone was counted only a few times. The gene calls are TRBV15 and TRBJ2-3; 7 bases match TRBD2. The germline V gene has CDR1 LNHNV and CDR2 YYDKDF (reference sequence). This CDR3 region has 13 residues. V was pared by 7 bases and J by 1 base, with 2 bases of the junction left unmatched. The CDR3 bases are TGTGCCACCAACCTAGCGGGCACAGATACGCAGTATTTT. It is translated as CATNLAGTDTQYF.

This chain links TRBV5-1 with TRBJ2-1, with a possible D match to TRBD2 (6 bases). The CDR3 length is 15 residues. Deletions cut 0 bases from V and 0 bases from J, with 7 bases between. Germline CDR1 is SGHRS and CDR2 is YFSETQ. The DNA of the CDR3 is TGCGCCAGCAGCTTGGCCGGGAGCTCCTACAATGAGCAGTTCTTC. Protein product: CASSLAGSSYNEQFF.

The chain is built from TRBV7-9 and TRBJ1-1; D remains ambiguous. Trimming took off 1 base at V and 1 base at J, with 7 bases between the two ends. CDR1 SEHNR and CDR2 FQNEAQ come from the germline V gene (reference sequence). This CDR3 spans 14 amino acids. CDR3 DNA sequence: TGTGCCAGCAGCTTAGGGGGAGGGAACACTGAAGCTTTCTTT. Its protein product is CASSLGGGNTEAFF.

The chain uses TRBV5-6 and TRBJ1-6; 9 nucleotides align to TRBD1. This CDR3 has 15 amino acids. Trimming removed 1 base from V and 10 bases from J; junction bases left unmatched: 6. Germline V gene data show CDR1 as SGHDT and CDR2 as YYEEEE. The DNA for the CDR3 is TGTGCCAGCAGCTTGCGTGGGACAGGGCAATCACCCCTCCACTTT. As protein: CASSLRGTGQSPLHF.

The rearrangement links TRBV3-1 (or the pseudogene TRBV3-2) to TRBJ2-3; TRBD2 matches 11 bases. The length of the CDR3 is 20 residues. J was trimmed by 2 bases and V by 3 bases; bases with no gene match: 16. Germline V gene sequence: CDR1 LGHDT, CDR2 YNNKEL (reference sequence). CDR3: CASSHGLSGRATPTTDTQYF. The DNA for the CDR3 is TGTGCCAGCAGCCACGGCCTTAGCGGGAGGGCTACTCCTACCACAGATACGCAGTATTTT.

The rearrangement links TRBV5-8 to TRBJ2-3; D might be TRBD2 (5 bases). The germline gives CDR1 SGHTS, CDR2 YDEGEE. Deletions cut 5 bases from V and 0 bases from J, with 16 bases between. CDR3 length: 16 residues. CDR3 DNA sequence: TGTGCCAGCAGTTGGGGAGTAGCGCTAAGCACAGATACGCAGTATTTT. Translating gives CASSWGVALSTDTQYF.

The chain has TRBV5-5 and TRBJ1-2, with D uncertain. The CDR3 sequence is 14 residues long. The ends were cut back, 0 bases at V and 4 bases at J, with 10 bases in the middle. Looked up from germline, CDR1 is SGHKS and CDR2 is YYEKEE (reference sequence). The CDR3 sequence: CASSLAAEGYGYTF. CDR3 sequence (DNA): TGTGCCAGCAGCTTGGCGGCAGAGGGCTATGGCTACACCTTC.

Here the CDR3 reads CASSLTRGSLNEQFF. CDR3 nucleotides: TGTGCCAGCAGCTTAACGAGAGGGTCCCTAAATGAGCAGTTCTTC. V usage is TRBV7-2 and J usage is TRBJ2-1, with a possible D match to TRBD2 (5 bases). Germline CDR1 SGHTA, CDR2 FQGNSA. This CDR3 contains 15 residues. Trimming removed 2 bases from V and 7 bases from J, with 15 bases in between.

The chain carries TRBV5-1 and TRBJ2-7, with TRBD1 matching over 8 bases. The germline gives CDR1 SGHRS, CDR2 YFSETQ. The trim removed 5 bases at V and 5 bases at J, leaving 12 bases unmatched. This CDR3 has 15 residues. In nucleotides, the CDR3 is TGCGCCAGCAGATATACAGGGGGTCAAGGAAACGAGCAGTACTTC. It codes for CASRYTGGQGNEQYF.

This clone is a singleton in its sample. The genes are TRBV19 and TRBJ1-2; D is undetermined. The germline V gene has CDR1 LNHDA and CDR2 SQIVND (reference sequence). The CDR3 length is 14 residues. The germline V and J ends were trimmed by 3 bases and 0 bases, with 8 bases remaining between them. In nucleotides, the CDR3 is TGTGCCAGTAGTATCCTGGGAGCTAACTATGGCTACACCTTC. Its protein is CASSILGANYGYTF.